Listed here is a single TCR beta chain. No antigen is known for it. The data were obtained in a study of vaccination and CD4 T cells after COVID-19. Documented treatment: roughly ten-day PBMC culture with coronavirus spike peptide pools or control peptides (ViraFEST assay). The Oncomine TCR Beta short-read assay was what sequenced the DNA obtained from cultured CD4+ T cells. Cultures of CD4+ T cells served as the source for extracting genomic DNA. Each CDR3 protein is one row after TCRdb ran MiXCR on the PCR reads. Of about 23,000 distinct CDR3 sequences listed, roughly 58% are singletons. Germline V lookup: CDR1 MNHEY, CDR2 SVGEGT. The CDR3 length is 15 residues. V was shortened by 10 bases and J by 1 base, with 17 bases between the two germline ends.

Sample: CD4+ T cells from blood, cultured in vitro. The origin of this receptor is a human donor who had recovered from COVID-19. V gene TRBV6-2 or TRBV6-3 combines with J gene TRBJ1-5; weak D call: TRBD1 (6 bases). The CDR3: CANRRGSKSNQPQHF. The DNA of the CDR3 is TGTGCCAACCGAAGGGGGTCGAAAAGCAATCAGCCCCAGCATTTT.